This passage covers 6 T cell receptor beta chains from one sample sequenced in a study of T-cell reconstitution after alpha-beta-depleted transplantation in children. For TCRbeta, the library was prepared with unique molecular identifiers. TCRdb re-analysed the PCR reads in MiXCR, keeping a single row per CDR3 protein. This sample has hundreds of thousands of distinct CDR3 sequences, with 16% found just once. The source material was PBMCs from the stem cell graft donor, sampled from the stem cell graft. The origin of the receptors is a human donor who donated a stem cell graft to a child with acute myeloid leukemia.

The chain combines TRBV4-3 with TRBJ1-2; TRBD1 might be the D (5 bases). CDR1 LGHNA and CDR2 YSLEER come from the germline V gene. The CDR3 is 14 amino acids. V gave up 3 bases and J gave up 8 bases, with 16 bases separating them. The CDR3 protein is CASSQGRAIDGYTF. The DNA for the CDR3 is TGCGCCAGCAGCCAGGGCAGGGCAATCGACGGCTACACCTTC.

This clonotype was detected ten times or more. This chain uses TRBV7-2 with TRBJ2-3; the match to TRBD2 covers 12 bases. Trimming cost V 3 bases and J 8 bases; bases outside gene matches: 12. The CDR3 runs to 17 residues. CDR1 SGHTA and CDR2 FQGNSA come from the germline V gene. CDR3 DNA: TGTGCCAGCAGCTTCCAGGCTAGCGGGGGGGGCCGGGTTACGCAGTATTTT. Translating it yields CASSFQASGGGRVTQYF.

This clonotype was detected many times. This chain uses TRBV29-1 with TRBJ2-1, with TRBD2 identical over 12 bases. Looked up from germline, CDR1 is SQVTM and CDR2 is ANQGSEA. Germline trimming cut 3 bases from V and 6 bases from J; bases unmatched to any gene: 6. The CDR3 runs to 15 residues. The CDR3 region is CSVELAGGRVNEQFF. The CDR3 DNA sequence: TGCAGCGTTGAGCTAGCGGGGGGGCGGGTCAATGAGCAGTTCTTC.

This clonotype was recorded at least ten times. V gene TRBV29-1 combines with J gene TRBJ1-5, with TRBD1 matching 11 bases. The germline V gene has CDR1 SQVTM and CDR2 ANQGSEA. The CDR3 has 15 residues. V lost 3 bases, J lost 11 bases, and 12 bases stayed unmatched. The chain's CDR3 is CSVDDTGTGGRSQHF. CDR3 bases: TGCAGCGTTGATGATACCGGGACAGGGGGTAGGTCCCAGCATTTT.

CDR3 region: CASSSTGAFQPQHF. The DNA for the CDR3 is TGTGCCAGCAGTTCAACAGGGGCGTTTCAGCCCCAGCATTTT. The rearrangement links TRBV12-3 or TRBV12-4 to TRBJ1-5; TRBD1 aligns across 7 bases. V lost 4 bases, J lost 6 bases, and 6 bases stayed unmatched. The CDR3 runs to 14 residues.

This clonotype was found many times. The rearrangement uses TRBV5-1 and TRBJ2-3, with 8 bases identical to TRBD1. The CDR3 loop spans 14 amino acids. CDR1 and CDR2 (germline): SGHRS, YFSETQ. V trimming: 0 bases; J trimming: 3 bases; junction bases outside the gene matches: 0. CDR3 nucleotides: TGCGCCAGCAGCTTGGGGGACAGGACAGATACGCAGTATTTT. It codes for CASSLGDRTDTQYF.